Presented here are 18 T cell receptor beta chains from one specimen sequenced in a study of vaccination effects on CD4 cells after COVID-19. Viral peptide pools were used in the ViraFEST assay to expand antigen-specific CD4+ T cells, and sequencing came afterward. Subsequent to a culture period of about nine days, CD4+ T cells were isolated. Each vaccine recipient was nucleocapsid antibody negative and had no prior SARS-CoV-2 infection. Here immunoSEQ multiplex PCR was the method, and the copy in TCRdb shows in-frame clones only, minus some. In the table there are around 63,000 clones, over 70% of which are singletons. The antigens these receptors bind are not known. Specimen: CD4+ T cells from PBMCs cultured with HCoV-OC43 spike peptides, collected before COVID-19 vaccination. The sample's subset: HCoV-OC43 spike overlapping peptide pool stimulation. These receptors were collected from a human donor who received a COVID-19 vaccine.

The chain couples TRBV30 to TRBJ2-1, with D perhaps TRBD2 (5 bases). Germline CDR1 reads GTSNPN; CDR2 reads SVGIG (reference sequence). Trimming removed 0 bases from V and 6 bases from J, with 15 bases in between. The CDR3 has 15 residues. CDR3 in amino acids: CAWSVWSPGGNEQFF. The CDR3 DNA follows: TGTGCCTGGAGTGTATGGTCCCCCGGAGGCAATGAGCAGTTCTTC.

The V gene is TRBV12-3 or TRBV12-4, the J gene TRBJ1-2; 7 bases fit TRBD1. The length of the CDR3 is 12 residues. V was clipped by 5 bases and J by 7 bases; unmatched bases: 4. CDR3: CASSQGEFGYTF. CDR3 nucleotide sequence: TGTGCCAGCAGTCAGGGGGAGTTTGGCTACACCTTC.

The chain recombines TRBV28 with TRBJ2-6; D possibly corresponds to TRBD2 (5 bases). Germline CDR1 is MDHEN and CDR2 is SYDVKM. V lost 3 bases, J lost 0 bases, and 9 bases lay in between. The CDR3 spans 16 residues. The CDR3 is CASSLFGDSGANVLTF. The CDR3 bases are TGTGCCAGCAGTTTGTTCGGGGACTCTGGGGCCAACGTCCTGACTTTC.

V is TRBV18 and J is TRBJ2-7, with D possibly being TRBD2 (6 bases). CDR3 length: 13 residues. CDR1 and CDR2 from the germline V gene are KGHSH and LQKENI. Trimming removed 3 bases from V and 6 bases from J, with 12 bases in between. CDR3 in amino acids: CASSPGGVGEQYV. The CDR3 nucleotides read TGTGCCAGCTCACCTGGAGGGGTAGGCGAGCAGTACGTC.

This chain links TRBV18 with TRBJ2-5, with TRBD1 matching 8 bases. J was trimmed by 3 bases and V by 3 bases; bases with no gene match: 6. The CDR3 is 15 residues long. Germline values: CDR1 KGHSH, CDR2 LQKENI. CDR3 region: CASSPLRGLKETQYF. The CDR3 nucleotides read TGTGCCAGCTCACCCCTCAGGGGGCTCAAAGAGACCCAGTACTTC.

This clone was seen just once. The rearrangement uses TRBV5-1 and TRBJ2-3, with 7 bases aligning to TRBD1. This CDR3 is 15 amino acids long. CDR1 and CDR2 from the germline V gene are SGHRS and YFSETQ. V dropped 2 bases and J dropped 3; count of bases not matched to a gene: 6. CDR3 protein: CASSFTGELTDTQYF. The DNA of the CDR3 is TGCGCCAGCAGCTTTACAGGGGAATTGACAGATACGCAGTATTTT.

V is TRBV29-1 and J is TRBJ1-3; no reliable D call. The CDR3 has 13 amino acids. CDR1 is SQVTM and CDR2 is ANQGSEA in the germline V gene. The V and J ends lost 4 bases and 3 bases respectively, with 10 bases between them. In DNA form, the CDR3 reads TGCAGCGTTGCTGAGGGAAATGGAAACACCATATATTTT. It yields the protein CSVAEGNGNTIYF.

V usage is TRBV5-1 and J usage is TRBJ2-1; D gene unclear. Germline lookup yields CDR1 SGHRS and CDR2 YFSETQ. There are 14 residues in the CDR3. Trimming removed 6 bases from V and 6 bases from J, with 16 bases in between. The chain's CDR3 is CASNEWGVFNEQFF. DNA of the CDR3: TGCGCCAGCAACGAATGGGGTGTATTCAATGAGCAGTTCTTC.

The V gene is TRBV19, the J gene TRBJ1-1; D is unresolved. CDR3 length equals 16 residues. With 0 bases removed from V and 2 bases from J, the gap between germline ends came to 13 bases. Germline V lookup: CDR1 LNHDA, CDR2 SQIVND (reference sequence). Here the CDR3 DNA reads TGTGCCAGTAGTATAGATCGGGTGAGTACCAACACTGAAGCTTTCTTT. Amino acid sequence: CASSIDRVSTNTEAFF. Filled out from reference TRBV19 and TRBJ1-1, the complete variable domain reads DGGITQSPKYLFRKEGQNVTLSCEQNLNHDAMYWYRQDPGQGLRLIYYSQIVNDFQKGDIAEGYSVSREKKESFPLTVTSAQKNPTAFYLCASSIDRVSTNTEAFFGQGTRLTVV.

In this sample, this clone turned up a few times. This sequence joins TRBV2 and TRBJ1-1, with D tentatively TRBD1 (5 bases). Germline V gene sequence: CDR1 SNHLY, CDR2 FYNNEI. The CDR3 has 13 amino acids. V shed 7 bases and J shed 7 bases, with 16 bases lying between them. The CDR3 reads CASTGLGNLEAFF. The CDR3 region has the DNA TGTGCCAGCACGGGGCTCGGAAATCTTGAAGCTTTCTTT.

CDR3 amino acids: CASSQRILQATTGELFF. For the CDR3, the DNA is TGCGCCAGCAGCCAAAGAATTCTACAGGCGACCACCGGGGAGCTGTTTTTT. The genes are TRBV4-1 and TRBJ2-2, with a tentative D call TRBD1 (5 bases). V was clipped by 2 bases and J by 4 bases, with 17 bases between them. CDR1 MGHRA and CDR2 YSYEKL come from the germline V gene. The CDR3 consists of 17 residues.

The chain recombines TRBV3-1 (or the pseudogene TRBV3-2) with TRBJ2-7; TRBD2 matches 9 bases. Germline CDR1 is LGHDT and CDR2 is YNNKEL (reference sequence). The CDR3 loop spans 15 amino acids. J gave up 4 bases and V 2 bases, and 6 bases lay outside the gene matches. The DNA of the CDR3 is TGTGCCAGCAGCCAATCAGCGGGGGGCCGATACGAGCAGTACGTC. Its protein product is CASSQSAGGRYEQYV.

The J gene is TRBJ1-2, the V gene TRBV4-2, with a possible D match to TRBD1 (5 bases). The CDR3 runs 15 residues. Trimming pared 1 base from V and 4 bases from J, leaving 13 bases between. CDR1 LGHNA and CDR2 YNFKEQ come from the germline V gene. The CDR3 nucleotides are TGTGCCAGCAGCCAAGCCAACGGGGGAGCCTATGGCTACACCTTC. Amino acids: CASSQANGGAYGYTF.

V is TRBV5-8 and J is TRBJ1-3; D is undetermined. Trimming cost V 0 bases and J 3 bases, with 13 bases left between them. This CDR3 has 16 residues. The V gene's germline CDR1 is SGHTS and CDR2 YDEGEE. As DNA, the CDR3 is TGTGCCAGCAGCTTGGCGGTTGTTAACCATGGAAACACCATATATTTT. Protein product: CASSLAVVNHGNTIYF.

The chain recombines TRBV5-1 with TRBJ2-5; D may be TRBD2 (6 bases). Between the trimmed V and J ends, which lost 5 bases and 1 base, there was a span of 9 bases. Germline CDR1 and CDR2: SGHRS and YFSETQ. The CDR3 length is 13 residues. CDR3 protein: CASSGGFQETQYF. In DNA, the CDR3 is TGCGCCAGCAGTGGAGGGTTCCAAGAGACCCAGTACTTC.

The chain carries TRBV7-8 and TRBJ2-1; 8 nucleotides match TRBD2. Trimming cost V 5 bases and J 5 bases; bases outside gene matches: 5. Germline V gene sequence: CDR1 SGHVS, CDR2 FQNEAQ. The CDR3 consists of 14 residues. As DNA, the CDR3 is TGTGCCAGCAGCCCGACTAGCGAAGACAATGAGCAGTTCTTC. Protein product: CASSPTSEDNEQFF.

This sequence joins TRBV4-1 and TRBJ1-5; 8 bases agree with TRBD1. In germline, CDR1 is MGHRA, CDR2 YSYEKL. This CDR3 region has 16 residues. Losses at the gene ends were 0 bases for V and 1 base for J; bases not matched to a gene: 2. The CDR3 DNA reads TGCGCCAGCAGCCAAGAAGGACAGGGCAGCAATCAGCCCCAGCATTTT. Its translation: CASSQEGQGSNQPQHF.

V is TRBV3-1 (or the pseudogene TRBV3-2) and J is TRBJ1-6; D remains unclear. CDR3 length equals 15 residues. V lost 3 bases and J lost 6, with 12 bases in between. Germline V lookup: CDR1 LGHDT, CDR2 YNNKEL (reference sequence). The CDR3: CASSQDGDSNSPLHF. The CDR3, as DNA: TGTGCCAGCAGCCAGGACGGAGATTCTAATTCACCCCTCCACTTT.